The present T cell receptor (beta chain) was sequenced within a study of T cells in Graves' hyperthyroidism and ophthalmopathy (dated by TCRdb to the late 2010s). Some background on the complete study: Peripheral blood samples were taken at the time of initial diagnosis, prior to any treatment. After sampling, hyperthyroidism patients received methimazole starting at 30 mg daily, and ophthalmopathy patients received high-dose intravenous methylprednisolone. The study also compared thyroid tissue and blood T-cell repertoires from about 6 Graves' hyperthyroidism patients. TCR V-J signatures able to tell the groups apart were searched for in a discovery cohort of 100 or so patients, of whom around 43 had Graves' ophthalmopathy and 57 had stable Graves' hyperthyroidism. For training and testing, the 100 patients in the discovery cohort were randomly divided in a 7:3 ratio. An independent validation cohort of about 20 hyperthyroidism patients and 17 patients who later progressed to ophthalmopathy tested prospective prediction of ophthalmopathy. TCR Vbeta CDR3 sequencing of 135 peripheral blood samples (under 45 ophthalmopathy, 75 hyperthyroidism and some 17 progressor patients) is reported in the paper. The research as a whole found: During validation, the model predicted progression to ophthalmopathy a median of approximately 7 months ahead of onset, with around 65% sensitivity and around 73% specificity. Most expanded thyroid clonotypes (frequency above 0.001) were also detected in blood, suggesting blood repertoires may reflect thyroid immune responses. Sample size was not statistically predetermined, and investigators were not blinded to group allocation. A 13 V-J signature model separated ophthalmopathy from stable hyperthyroidism, with around 90% sensitivity and about 81% specificity in cross-validation and 80%/75% in testing.

The germline V end is reduced by 4 bases and the J end by 8 bases; junction bases left unmatched: 6. The germline V gene yields SGHDN for CDR1 and FVKESK for CDR2. The CDR3 has 14 amino acids, counting the end cysteine and phenylalanine. Of all the DNA, just the CDR3 is kept, 42 bases in frame from base 1. The sample holds a few counts of this clonotype. What antigen it recognizes has not been identified. No much larger clone exists at a distance of one base, and base qualities are not known. Amplification of TCR beta CDR3 regions was carried out from RNA transcripts. For the first round of RT-PCR on the TCR CDR3, the HTBI primer set was used together with the Qiagen OneStep RT-PCR kit. The libraries were constructed in a second round of multiplex PCR and then size-selected and purified. Libraries were sequenced paired-end with 100 bp reads on an Illumina HiSeq2000. In the paper's pipeline: Raw data were processed with SOAPnuke, discarding reads with adapters, uncalled bases, mean Phred below 15, or no exact constant-primer or identifier match. High-quality paired reads were merged using COPE v1.2.5, and each unique nucleotide sequence was defined as a clonotype. Clonotypes were aligned to IMGT TRBV, TRBD and TRBJ reference segments using MiTCR v1.1. Only V-J combinations with frequency above 0.0001, covering about 99% of repertoires, were analysed. The TCS score was defined as the ratio of F50 (clonal expansion) to E x V (chaos), calculated using BLOSUM62-based TCRdist between CDR3 peptides within each V-J. Welch's t-statistics and random forest reduced approximately 520 V-J features to roughly 13, which were used in a naive Bayes classifier (R e1071). TCRdb reworked the public reads: Q25 trimming with fastp, MiXCR clone assembly, productive beta chains retained. All rows with the same CDR3 protein become a single entry with the most common DNA and genes. The V and J calls were not made by the authors but by TCRdb's processing. The sample table lists fewer than 350,000 distinct CDR3 sequences, less than 20% of them with a count of one. The ten largest clones capture about two fifths of the sample.

Ophthalmopathy patients had moderately to severely active disease, with a Clinical Activity Score of 3 or more, a NOSPECS grade of 4 or more, and a disease duration of less than 3 months. Any patient with an uncontrolled infection, another autoimmune disease, pregnancy or lactation was excluded. Diagnoses relied on clinical symptoms, serum thyroxine and TRAb, thyroid ultrasound and orbital computed tomography. Ficoll-Paque density gradient centrifugation was used to isolate PBMCs from approximately 10 ml of fresh peripheral blood. Total RNA was extracted with Trizol reagent, and quality was checked on an Agilent 2100 Bioanalyzer.

The sequence links TRBV14 to TRBJ2-1, with 9 central nucleotides matching TRBD1. Sequenced input: blood. The origin of this receptor is a man in his fifties with Graves' ophthalmopathy. Here is the DNA: TGTGCCAGCAGCCGTAGATGGACAGGGGATGAGCAGTTCTTC. It codes for CASSRRWTGDEQFF.